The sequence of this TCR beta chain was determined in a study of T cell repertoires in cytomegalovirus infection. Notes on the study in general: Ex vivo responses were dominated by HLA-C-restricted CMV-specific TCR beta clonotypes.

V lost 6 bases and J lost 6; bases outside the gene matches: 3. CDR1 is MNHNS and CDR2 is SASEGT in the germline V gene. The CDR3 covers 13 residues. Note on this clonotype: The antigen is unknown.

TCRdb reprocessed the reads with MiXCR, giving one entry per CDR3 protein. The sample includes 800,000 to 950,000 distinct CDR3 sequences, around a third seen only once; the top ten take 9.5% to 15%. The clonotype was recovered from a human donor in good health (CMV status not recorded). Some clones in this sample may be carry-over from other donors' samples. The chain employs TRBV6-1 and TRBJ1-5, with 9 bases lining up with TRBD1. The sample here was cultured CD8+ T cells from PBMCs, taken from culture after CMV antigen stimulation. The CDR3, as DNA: TGTGCCAGCAGACAGGGGGCGGGTCAGCCCCAGCATTTT. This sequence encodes CASRQGAGQPQHF.